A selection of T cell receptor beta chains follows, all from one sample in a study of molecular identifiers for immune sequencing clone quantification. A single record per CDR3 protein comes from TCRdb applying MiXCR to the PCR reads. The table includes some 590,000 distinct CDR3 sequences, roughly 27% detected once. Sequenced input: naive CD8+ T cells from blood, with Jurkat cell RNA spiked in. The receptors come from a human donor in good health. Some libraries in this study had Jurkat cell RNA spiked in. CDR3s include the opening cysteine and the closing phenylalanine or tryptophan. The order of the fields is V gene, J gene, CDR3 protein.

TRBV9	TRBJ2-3	CASSVGTSSSQYF
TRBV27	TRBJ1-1	CASRPAGGWTEAFF
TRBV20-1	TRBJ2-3	CSARAGSGTDTQYF
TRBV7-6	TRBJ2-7	CASSLAPGGYEQSF
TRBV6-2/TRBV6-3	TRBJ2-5	CASSYSQAGGPETQYF
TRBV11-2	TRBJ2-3	CASSNYLGLPSGRWGADTQYF
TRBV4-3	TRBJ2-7	CASSQDRTGEAYEQYF
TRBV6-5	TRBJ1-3	CASSYSNLQGVGNTIYF
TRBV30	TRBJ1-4	CAWDPTGGNEKLFF
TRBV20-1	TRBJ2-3	CSAFLGEGVRTDTQYF
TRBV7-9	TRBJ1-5	CASSAGQGGNQPQHF
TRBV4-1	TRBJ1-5	CASSQDRGQPQHF
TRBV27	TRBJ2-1	CASSPPGLAGAGFF
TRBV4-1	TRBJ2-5	CASSQAATGQETQYF
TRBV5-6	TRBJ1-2	CASSLVGTGVYNYGYTF
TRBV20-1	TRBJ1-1	CSAREADTWSTEAFF
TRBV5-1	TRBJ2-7	CASRQTIGLADGYEQYF
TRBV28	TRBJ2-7	CASRPTRDYEQYF
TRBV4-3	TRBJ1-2	CASSQDWGGVGYGYTF
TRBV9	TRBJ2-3	CASSVGTGGSSDTQYF
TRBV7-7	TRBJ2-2	CASSFGTGGASGELFF
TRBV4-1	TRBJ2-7	CASSHGTSYF
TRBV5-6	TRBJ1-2	CASSFMGADYTF
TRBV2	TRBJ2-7	CASNARVPYAPSF
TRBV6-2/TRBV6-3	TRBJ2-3	CASSYQSGLLHTQYF
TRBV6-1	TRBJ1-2	CASSGNGCTF
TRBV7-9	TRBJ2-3	CASSLDADTQYF
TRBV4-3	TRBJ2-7	CASSQDIGDYEQYF
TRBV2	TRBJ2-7	CASKTSGSYEQYF
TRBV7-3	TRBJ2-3	CASSFLHTDTQYF
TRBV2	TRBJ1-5	CASSGPPGGQGQPQHF
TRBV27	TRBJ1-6	CASSFNRNVLHF
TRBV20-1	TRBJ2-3	CSARVVDTQYF
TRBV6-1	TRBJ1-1	CASVAWLDRNTEAFF
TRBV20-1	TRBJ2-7	CSYRQGASYEQYF
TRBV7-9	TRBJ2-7	CASSLGWQGQDEQYF
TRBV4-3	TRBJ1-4	CASSQETGATNEKLFF
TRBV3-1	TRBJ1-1	CASSQWGPAGDTEAFF
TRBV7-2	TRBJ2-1	CASRPLAGLSYNEQFF
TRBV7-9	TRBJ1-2	CASSVTIENNYGYTF
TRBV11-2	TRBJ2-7	CASSPPLTRSGEQYF
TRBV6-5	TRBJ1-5	CAGSYDLGLDQHF
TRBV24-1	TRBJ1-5	CATSDRTDGQPQHF
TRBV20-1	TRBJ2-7	CSATNAYEQYF
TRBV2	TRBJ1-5	CASHARSNQPQHF
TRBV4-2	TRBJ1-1	CASSQVVGMNTEAFF